The present entry profiles one TCR beta chain with its context. PCR was performed a second time for about 6 to 11 cycles using a sample-barcoded 5' primer and a J-beta primer mix. From the 5' RACE reads, TCRdb called clonotypes with MiXCR, one entry per CDR3 protein. The table records more than 550,000 distinct CDR3 sequences, approximately 22% of them present only once. This specimen comes from a study of blood T cells in healthy people across ages. V was pared by 3 bases and J by 0 bases, with 14 bases of the junction left unmatched. The CDR3 contains 20 residues. Germline assignment: CDR1 SEHNR and CDR2 FQNEAQ (reference sequence).

The sequenced sample consisted of blood. The sequence derives from a man aged 65 to 79 in good health. The genes are TRBV7-9 and TRBJ1-3, with 10 nucleotides matching TRBD1. The CDR3 sequence is CASSFSTVRDRGTSGNTIYF. CDR3 DNA sequence: TGTGCCAGCAGCTTCTCTACCGTCCGGGACAGGGGAACCTCTGGAAACACCATATATTTT.